This T cell receptor beta chain was obtained from a study of CD8 T cells in Susac syndrome. About 0.5 to 1 ug RNA was reverse transcribed with random hexamers. TCRdb used MiXCR to reprocess the immunoSEQ multiplex PCR reads, holding one entry per CDR3 protein. The sample contains roughly 150,000 distinct CDR3 sequences, approximately 90% of which appear only once. Per the germline V gene, CDR1 is DFQATT and CDR2 is SNEGSKA (reference sequence). There are 16 residues in the CDR3. Trimming removed 5 bases from V and 6 bases from J; junction bases left unmatched: 10. Negative isolation yielded CD4+ and CD8+ T cells, and FACS enriched TEMRA cells.

Sequenced: CD4+ T cells from PBMCs. The V and J genes are TRBV20-1 and TRBJ2-3, with 14 bases matching TRBD2. The origin of this receptor is a human donor in good health. CDR3: CSAHSTSGRAGDTQYF. The CDR3 nucleotides read TGCAGTGCTCATTCGACTAGCGGGAGGGCCGGGGATACGCAGTATTTT.